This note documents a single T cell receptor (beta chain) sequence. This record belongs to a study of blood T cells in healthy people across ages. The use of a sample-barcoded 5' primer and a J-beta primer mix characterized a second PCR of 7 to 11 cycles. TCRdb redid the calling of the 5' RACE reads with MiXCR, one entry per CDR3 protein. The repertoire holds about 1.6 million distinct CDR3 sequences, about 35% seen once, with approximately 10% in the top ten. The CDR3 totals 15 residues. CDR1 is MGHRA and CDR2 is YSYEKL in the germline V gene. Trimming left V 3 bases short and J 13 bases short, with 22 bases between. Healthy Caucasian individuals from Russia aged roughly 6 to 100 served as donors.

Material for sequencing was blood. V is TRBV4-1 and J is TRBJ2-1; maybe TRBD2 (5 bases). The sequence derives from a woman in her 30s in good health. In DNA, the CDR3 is TGCGCCAGCAGCCACCCGCTAGCCCGGATCGCGGGTCAGTTCTTC. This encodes CASSHPLARIAGQFF.